This entry lists 16 T cell receptor beta chains sequenced from one sample in a study of blood T cell repertoires in COVID-19. TCRdb's copy holds only in-frame clones and misses some; the assay was immunoSEQ multiplex PCR. The table lists approximately 83,000 clones, 77% of them singletons. The sequencing input was peripheral blood. These receptors were taken from an elderly woman with acute or convalescent COVID-19.

This chain links TRBV7-9 with TRBJ2-7; a weak D match, TRBD1 (5 bases). Trimming shortened V by 5 bases and J by 6 bases, and 14 bases separated the two germline ends. The length of the CDR3 is 13 residues. The germline V gene has CDR1 SEHNR and CDR2 FQNEAQ (reference sequence). The CDR3 loop reads CASSLPLTGEQYF. The CDR3 DNA reads TGTGCCAGCAGCCTACCACTTACAGGCGAGCAGTACTTC.

The chain joins TRBV7-9 to TRBJ1-2, with a possible D match to TRBD1 (6 bases). Germline CDR1 is SEHNR and CDR2 is FQNEAQ (reference sequence). V lost 5 bases and J lost 11, with 21 bases in between. This CDR3 spans 14 amino acids. CDR3 bases: TGTGCCAGCAGCCTACAGGGTCGAGGTCCCTCTTACACCTTC. As protein: CASSLQGRGPSYTF.

The chain couples TRBV28 to TRBJ1-1, with TRBD1 matching 10 bases. CDR3 length: 15 amino acids. Germline V gene lookup returns CDR1 MDHEN and CDR2 SYDVKM. The V and J ends lost 7 bases and 6 bases, in that order; junction bases with no gene match: 11. The CDR3 loop reads CASKGWTGGSPEAFF. In nucleotides, the CDR3 is TGTGCCAGCAAAGGGTGGACAGGGGGTTCCCCTGAAGCTTTCTTT.

The chain links TRBV14 to TRBJ1-4; D uncertain. The germline V gene encodes CDR1 SGHDN and CDR2 FVKESK. The CDR3 runs 14 residues. V was pared by 0 bases and J by 8 bases, with 10 bases between. The CDR3 DNA follows: TGTGCCAGCAGCCAAGATCTCTGGGCGGAAAAACTGTTTTTT. It codes for CASSQDLWAEKLFF.

The table lists this clone with many counts. V gene TRBV27 combines with J gene TRBJ2-7; 8 bases are a match to TRBD1. The junction had 15 bases not matched to a gene; V was cut back by 3 bases and J by 2 bases. This CDR3 region has 18 residues. CDR1 is MNHEY and CDR2 is SMNVEV in the germline V gene (reference sequence). CDR3 loop: CASSFRTGPYRGTYEQYF. The CDR3 DNA reads TGTGCCAGCAGTTTCCGGACAGGGCCCTATCGGGGGACCTACGAGCAGTACTTC.

V usage is TRBV2 and J usage is TRBJ2-1; TRBD1 matches at 9 bases. The CDR3 spans 13 residues. The junction had 4 bases not matched to a gene; V was cut back by 6 bases and J by 7 bases. Germline CDR1 is SNHLY and CDR2 is FYNNEI. CDR3 loop: CASSGDRGNEQFF. In DNA, the CDR3 is TGTGCCAGCAGCGGTGACAGGGGGAATGAGCAGTTCTTC.

In this sample, this clone turned up many times. The CDR3 DNA sequence: TGTGCCAGCAGCTTGGGCGAGTGGGGCCTCCGAGAGACCCAGTACTTC. Translation gives CASSLGEWGLRETQYF. The chain combines TRBV5-4 with TRBJ2-5; TRBD1 is a possible D gene (5 bases). Looked up from germline, CDR1 is SGHNT and CDR2 is YYREEE (reference sequence). The CDR3 consists of 16 residues. Trimming left V 0 bases short and J 4 bases short, with 16 bases between.

The chain couples TRBV11-3 to TRBJ2-5; 7 nucleotides agree with TRBD2. The germline V gene encodes CDR1 SGHNT and CDR2 YENEEA. This CDR3 region has 14 residues. J gave up 2 bases and V 5 bases, and 5 bases lay outside the gene matches. The CDR3 DNA reads TGTGCCAGCAGCCTCGGGGGGAGTCAAGAGACCCAGTACTTC. This gives the protein CASSLGGSQETQYF.

The chain couples TRBV24-1 to TRBJ2-7, with D perhaps TRBD1 (5 bases). Per the germline V gene, CDR1 is KGHDR and CDR2 is SFDVKD. V lost 6 bases, J lost 2 bases, and 13 bases lay in between. CDR3 length equals 14 residues. The CDR3 coding sequence is TGTGCCACCAGTAACCCCGACAGCCCCTACGAGCAGTACTTC. Its protein is CATSNPDSPYEQYF.

The V gene is TRBV5-1, the J gene TRBJ1-4; tentatively, D is TRBD1 (6 bases). The CDR3 contains 15 residues. Germline values: CDR1 SGHRS, CDR2 YFSETQ. V lost 5 bases, J lost 4 bases, and 15 bases lay in between. CDR3 sequence reads: CASRVQGQHNEKLFF. The CDR3 region has the DNA TGCGCCAGCAGGGTACAGGGCCAGCATAATGAAAAACTGTTTTTT.

The V gene is TRBV5-6, the J gene TRBJ1-2; no reliable D call. This CDR3 is built from 13 residues. CDR1 is SGHDT, CDR2 YYEEEE, per germline. Deletions cut 4 bases from V and 9 bases from J, with 16 bases between. The CDR3 here is CASSGFDLWRYTF. Here the CDR3 DNA reads TGTGCCAGCAGCGGATTTGACTTGTGGCGCTACACCTTC.

The V and J genes are TRBV7-6 and TRBJ2-2, with TRBD1 as a possible D gene (6 bases). The CDR3 has 15 residues. Germline V gene sequence: CDR1 SGHVS, CDR2 FNYEAQ. V was shortened by 5 bases and J by 2 bases, with 12 bases between the two germline ends. The chain's CDR3 is CASSPGTPNTGELFF. CDR3 sequence (DNA): TGTGCCAGCAGCCCCGGGACACCAAACACCGGGGAGCTGTTTTTT.

This chain uses TRBV5-4 with TRBJ1-6; no definite D call. The CDR3 has 14 amino acids. Germline V gene lookup returns CDR1 SGHNT and CDR2 YYREEE (reference sequence). Trimming shortened V by 2 bases and J by 10 bases, and 13 bases separated the two germline ends. CDR3 region: CASSFDGVGSPLHF. DNA for the CDR3: TGTGCCAGCAGCTTCGACGGGGTTGGATCACCCCTCCACTTT.

The chain joins TRBV21-1 to TRBJ2-7; TRBD2 is taken as the D call from the table, unchecked against the DNA. TRBV21-1 is assigned pseudogene status. This CDR3 contains 17 residues. In DNA, the CDR3 is TGTGCCAGCAGCGAGACTAGCGGGAACTCTCCCAATACGAGGCAGTACTTC. It codes for CASSETSGNSPNTRQYF.

This rearrangement joins TRBV7-2 to TRBJ2-5, with D perhaps TRBD2 (5 bases). Germline V gene sequence: CDR1 SGHTA, CDR2 FQGNSA. The CDR3 is 14 amino acids. The V and J ends lost 5 bases and 5 bases respectively, with 15 bases between them. In nucleotides, the CDR3 is TGTGCCAGCAGCGTCCGGACTGCCGGTGAGACCCAGTACTTC. Translation gives CASSVRTAGETQYF.

CDR3 in amino acids: CASSVGNSREHTF. The CDR3 DNA is TGTGCCAGCAGCGTAGGGAACAGTCGAGAACACACCTTC. The genes are TRBV9 and TRBJ1-2, with D hard to call. The CDR3 is 13 residues long. Germline V lookup: CDR1 SGDLS, CDR2 YYNGEE. Trimming shortened V by 0 bases and J by 12 bases, and 15 bases separated the two germline ends. Combining the CDR3 with reference TRBV9 and TRBJ1-2 gives the whole variable domain DSGVTQTPKHLITATGQRVTLRCSPRSGDLSVYWYQQSLDQGLQFLIQYYNGEERAKGNILERFSAQQFPDLHSELNLSSLELGDSALYFCASSVGNSREHTFGSGTRLTVV.